A single sample is the source of the 17 T cell receptor beta chains below, sequenced in a study of identical twins. MiXCR, applied by TCRdb to the 5' RACE reads, yields one record per CDR3 protein. The sample contains fewer than 650,000 distinct CDR3 sequences, nearly 10% of which appear only once. A further study also used this sample, focusing on yellow fever vaccine responses in identical twins.

Sequencing was performed on PBMCs. All receptors come from a woman between 18 and 29 years old in good health.

This clonotype has a handful of counts. The V and J genes are TRBV20-1 and TRBJ2-3, with 13 bases aligning to TRBD2. Germline V gene data show CDR1 as DFQATT and CDR2 as SNEGSKA (reference sequence). The CDR3 has 16 residues. With 4 bases clipped from V and 4 bases from J, the junction kept 8 bases outside the gene matches. This CDR3 is CSATHDGLAGADTQYF. The CDR3 nucleotides are TGCAGTGCTACACATGACGGACTAGCGGGGGCAGATACGCAGTATTTT.

There are a few counts of this clonotype. This chain uses TRBV14 with TRBJ2-5; possible D gene TRBD1, 5 bases. Germline loops: CDR1 SGHDN, CDR2 FVKESK. V was pared by 1 base and J by 4 bases, with 19 bases between. CDR3 size: 17 residues. CDR3 bases: TGTGCCAGCAGCCAAGGACAGACAGTAAGCCCCATAGAGACCCAGTACTTC. Translated: CASSQGQTVSPIETQYF.

In its sample, this clonotype was seen a few times. This rearrangement joins TRBV21-1 to TRBJ2-5; the table's D call, TRBD1, has no DNA check behind it. TRBV21-1 is designated a pseudogene. The CDR3 has 17 residues. In DNA, the CDR3 is TGTGCCAGCAGCAAAGTACCGGGACCAACCGGACAAGAGACCCAGTACTTC. This translates into CASSKVPGPTGQETQYF.

The chain joins TRBV5-6 to TRBJ1-2, with D hard to call. Between the trimmed V and J ends, which lost 2 bases and 5 bases, there was a span of 13 bases. The CDR3 extends over 14 amino acids. CDR1 and CDR2 (germline): SGHDT, YYEEEE. The CDR3 sequence is CASSLKTRGYGYTF. As DNA, the CDR3 is TGTGCCAGCAGCTTAAAGACCAGAGGTTATGGCTACACCTTC.

The chain uses TRBV4-1 and TRBJ2-7; D is unresolved. The germline V gene has CDR1 MGHRA and CDR2 YSYEKL. V was pared by 0 bases and J by 1 base, with 13 bases between. This CDR3 spans 16 amino acids. CDR3 region: CASSQDGSSLSYEQYF. The CDR3 nucleotides are TGCGCCAGCAGCCAAGACGGATCTAGTTTATCCTACGAGCAGTACTTC.

The sample holds many counts of this clonotype. This rearrangement joins TRBV7-9 to TRBJ2-6; TRBD1 matches 7 bases. This CDR3 region has 17 residues. After removal of 2 bases from V and 4 bases from J, the junction contained 8 bases not matched to a gene. Germline V gene data show CDR1 as SEHNR and CDR2 as FQNEAQ (reference sequence). CDR3 sequence (DNA): TGTGCCAGCAGCTTAATAGATAGGGGGCCAGGGGCCAACGTCCTGACTTTC. Translation: CASSLIDRGPGANVLTF. Based on the CDR3 plus reference TRBV7-9 and TRBJ2-6, the full variable domain is DTGVSQNPRHKITKRGQNVTFRCDPISEHNRLYWYRQTLGQGPEFLTYFQNEAQLEKSRLLSDRFSAERPKGSFSTLEIQRTEQGDSAMYLCASSLIDRGPGANVLTFGAGSRLTVL.

This clonotype has more than one count but fewer than ten. V gene TRBV5-1 combines with J gene TRBJ1-2; no clear D gene. Germline V lookup: CDR1 SGHRS, CDR2 YFSETQ. This CDR3 has 14 amino acids. Trimming pared 4 bases from V and 8 bases from J, leaving 18 bases between. CDR3 protein: CASSPAEGFGGYTF. For the CDR3, the DNA is TGCGCCAGCAGCCCGGCCGAGGGTTTTGGAGGCTACACCTTC.

This clonotype was observed at least ten times. The genes are TRBV3-1 and TRBJ2-1; 7 positions agree with TRBD1. This CDR3 is 13 amino acids long. Germline lookup yields CDR1 LGHDT and CDR2 YNNKEL (reference sequence). Germline trimming cut 3 bases from V and 7 bases from J; bases unmatched to any gene: 3. The CDR3 region is CASSHTGANEQFF. The CDR3 bases are TGTGCCAGCAGCCACACAGGGGCTAATGAGCAGTTCTTC.

The chain recombines TRBV4-1 with TRBJ1-1, with 9 bases aligning to TRBD1. Per the germline V gene, CDR1 is MGHRA and CDR2 is YSYEKL. With V trimmed by 4 bases and J by 1 base, 10 bases remained unmatched. The length of the CDR3 is 17 residues. CDR3 DNA sequence: TGCGCCAGCAGCCCCAGGACGGGACAGGGTGGGAACACTGAAGCTTTCTTT. Its protein product is CASSPRTGQGGNTEAFF.

This chain joins TRBV12-3 or TRBV12-4 and TRBJ1-6; 8 bases match TRBD1. Trimming took 3 bases from V and 1 from J; bases not matched to a gene: 5. The CDR3 length is 17 residues. Here the CDR3 DNA reads TGTGCCAGCAGTTTCTGGACAGGGACATCCTATAATTCACCCCTCCACTTT. Translation: CASSFWTGTSYNSPLHF.

This clonotype was seen only a few times. The V call is TRBV7-2, the J call TRBJ1-3, with D possibly matching TRBD1 (5 bases). V dropped 1 base and J dropped 0 bases, with 10 bases sitting between them. The germline gives CDR1 SGHTA, CDR2 FQGNSA. The CDR3 totals 16 residues. CDR3: CASSLEKGSSGNTIYF. CDR3 DNA sequence: TGTGCCAGCAGCTTAGAAAAGGGGTCCTCTGGAAACACCATATATTTT.

In its sample, this clonotype was seen a few times. This chain uses TRBV2 with TRBJ2-4; possibly TRBD2 for D (6 bases). V was pared by 9 bases and J by 5 bases, with 14 bases between. The CDR3 covers 13 residues. Germline CDR1 and CDR2: SNHLY and FYNNEI. The CDR3: CASSGTGENIQYF. The CDR3, as DNA: TGTGCCAGTTCCGGGACTGGGGAAAACATTCAGTACTTC.

This clonotype has more than one count but fewer than ten. V gene TRBV6-2 or TRBV6-3 combines with J gene TRBJ2-5; a possible D gene is TRBD1 (6 bases). V gave up 6 bases and J gave up 2 bases, with 13 bases separating them. The CDR3 covers 14 residues. Germline CDR1 is MNHEY and CDR2 is SVGEGT. For the CDR3, the DNA is TGTGCCAGCAGCCGTGGACAGTTTCAAGAGACCCAGTACTTC. It yields the protein CASSRGQFQETQYF.

This clonotype was observed a few times. This chain joins TRBV6-1 and TRBJ2-7; TRBD2 agrees at 7 bases. The germline V gene encodes CDR1 MNHNS and CDR2 SASEGT. After removal of 2 bases from V and 7 bases from J, the junction contained 8 bases not matched to a gene. The CDR3 loop spans 14 amino acids. CDR3 residues: CASSERGLPGEQYF. The DNA of the CDR3 is TGTGCCAGCAGTGAACGGGGACTACCGGGGGAGCAGTACTTC.

The chain links TRBV7-8 to TRBJ2-5; the D is unclear. The CDR3 contains 14 residues. CDR1 is SGHVS and CDR2 is FQNEAQ in the germline V gene. V gave up 3 bases and J gave up 5 bases, with 13 bases separating them. The CDR3 sequence: CASSFGPGRETQYF. As DNA, the CDR3 is TGTGCCAGCAGCTTCGGTCCAGGAAGGGAGACCCAGTACTTC.

The DNA for the CDR3 is TGTGCCAGCAGCCGGGTTTTTGGGGCCAACGTCCTGACTTTC. It specifies CASSRVFGANVLTF. The gene calls are TRBV7-2 and TRBJ2-6; unclear D gene. This CDR3 has 14 residues. Germline loops: CDR1 SGHTA, CDR2 FQGNSA. V lost 5 bases to trimming and J lost 3 bases, with 8 bases between them.

This clonotype was observed at least ten times. The chain is built from TRBV24-1 and TRBJ2-1; D might be TRBD1 or TRBD2, each matching 5 bases. Trimming shortened V by 1 base and J by 8 bases, and 14 bases separated the two germline ends. Germline CDR1 is KGHDR and CDR2 is SFDVKD. The CDR3 totals 15 residues. The CDR3 spells CATSDLGEGHDEQFF. The CDR3 DNA is TGTGCCACCAGTGATTTAGGAGAGGGGCACGATGAGCAGTTCTTC.